Reported below is one TCR beta chain. In the source study's methods: Estimated nucleated cell counts came from reference gene primer amplification. Generated by immunoSEQ multiplex PCR, the TCRdb table keeps only in-frame clones and is missing some. That table supplies the V and J calls and clone size; D and trimming were determined from the DNA. Seen here are more than 300,000 clones, more than 70% observed once, and the top ten hold approximately 1.5%. This entry comes from a study of blood T cell repertoires in COVID-19. In the study overall: Sources were T cells, B-cell-depleted T cells, or PBMCs; the material itself was cDNA or gDNA.

The CDR3 contains 14 residues. Trimming removed 5 bases from V and 8 bases from J, with 13 bases in between. Per germline, CDR1 MRHNA and CDR2 SNTAGT. Specimen: peripheral blood. This receptor was taken from a woman aged 50 to 60 with acute or convalescent COVID-19. The V gene is TRBV6-4, the J gene TRBJ1-6; perhaps TRBD1 as D (6 bases). CDR3 in DNA: TGTGCCAGCAGTCCCACAGGGCAGGATTCACCCCTCCACTTT. Protein: CASSPTGQDSPLHF.